The 11 T cell receptor beta chains given below trace back to one sample, sequenced in a study of T cells in women clearing cervical HPV infection. Sequenced by immunoSEQ multiplex PCR; TCRdb stores in-frame clones only, minus some. The ten top clones account for 6% to 6.5%, within a sample of 40,000 or so clones. Input material: blood buffy coat. The source of these receptors is a woman aged 18-69 years with a cervical HPV16 infection that either progressed to CIN3+ or cleared (not recorded which).

This clone registers medium-sized by frequency. The sequenced CDR3 bases are TGCGCCAGCAGCTGGGCGACAGGGACGTCCACAGATACG. Protein product: CASSWATGTSTDT. The complete CDR3 reads CASSWATGTSTDTQYF. The chain recombines TRBV5-1 with TRBJ2-3; TRBD1 matches 7 bases. The missing CDR3 end, 3 residues past where the read stops, is filled in from the germline J gene. CDR3 length equals 16 residues. CDR1 SGHRS and CDR2 YFSETQ come from the germline V gene. V dropped 3 bases and J dropped 2; count of bases not matched to a gene: 9. The variable domain in full, with the rest retrieved from reference TRBV5-1 and TRBJ2-3, is KAGVTQTPRYLIKTRGQQVTLSCSPISGHRSVSWYQQTPGQGLQFLFEYFSETQRNKGNFPGRFSGRQFSNSRSEMNVSTLELGDSALYLCASSWATGTSTDTQYFGPGTRLTVL.

To note about this clone: With the read ending 3 residues before the CDR3 end, the germline J gene is used to fill in that end. The chain has TRBV12-3 or TRBV12-4 and TRBJ1-1; 8 nucleotides align to TRBD1. This CDR3 has 13 residues. V was pared by 2 bases and J by 7 bases, with 3 bases of the junction left unmatched. Partial CDR3 DNA: TGTGCCAGCAGTTTACAGGGGGCGGGTGAA. Its protein is CASSLQGAGE. The whole CDR3 sequence is CASSLQGAGEAFF.

On this clone: The sequence runs out 3 residues before the end of the CDR3; the remainder is reconstructed from the germline J gene. The chain couples TRBV10-3 to TRBJ2-1; 8 nucleotides agree with TRBD1. The length of the CDR3 is 14 residues. The germline gives CDR1 ENHRY, CDR2 SYGVKD. J lost 4 bases, V lost 6 bases, and 5 bases had no gene match. Incomplete CDR3 DNA: TGTGCCATCAGCCCCGGACAGGGATACAATGAG. Translated: CAISPGQGYNE. The entire CDR3 reads CAISPGQGYNEQFF.

Turning to this clone: The CDR3 end is not reached by the read, which stops 3 residues before it; the germline J gene fills it in. The V call is TRBV10-3, the J call TRBJ2-5, with TRBD2 matching over 8 bases. This CDR3 is built from 14 residues. J was trimmed by 5 bases and V by 0 bases; bases with no gene match: 2. CDR1 is ENHRY, CDR2 SYGVKD, per germline. The CDR3 bases that were read are TGTGCCATCAGTGAGTCGATAGCGGGGGAGACC. Protein sequence: CAISESIAGET. The complete CDR3 protein is CAISESIAGETQYF.

On this clone itself: The read falls 3 residues short of the CDR3 end, and the missing part is taken from the germline J gene. V gene TRBV7-3 combines with J gene TRBJ2-1; D gene uncertain. The germline CDR1 and CDR2 sequences are SGHTA and FQGTGA. V lost 3 bases and J lost 0, with 15 bases in between. The CDR3 runs to 17 residues. The CDR3: CASSFGRQFSSYNEQFF. Incomplete CDR3 DNA: TGTGCCAGCAGCTTCGGCAGACAATTTAGCTCCTACAATGAG.

Concerning this clone: The read is 3 residues too short to cover the CDR3 end, so that end is filled in from the germline J gene. J is TRBJ2-3 and V is TRBV18; D is undetermined. Germline CDR1 and CDR2: KGHSH and LQKENI. The CDR3 is 13 amino acids. The germline V and J ends were trimmed by 3 bases and 0 bases, with 4 bases remaining between them. CDR3 DNA (partial): TGTGCCAGCTCACCTCCTAGCACAGATACG. Translating gives CASSPPSTDT. The complete CDR3 reads CASSPPSTDTQYF. Variable domain in full (rest from reference TRBV18 and TRBJ2-3): NAGVMQNPRHLVRRRGQEARLRCSPMKGHSHVYWYRQLPEEGLKFMVYLQKENIIDESGMPKERFSAEFPKEGPSILRIQQVVRGDSAAYFCASSPPSTDTQYFGPGTRLTVL.

A word on this clone: The read finishes 3 residues shy of the CDR3 end, and the germline J gene is used to complete it. The chain recombines TRBV5-1 with TRBJ2-7; D uncertain. CDR1 is SGHRS and CDR2 is YFSETQ in the germline V gene. The CDR3 loop spans 15 amino acids. Trimming stripped 3 bases from V and 5 bases from J, with 18 bases between. The CDR3 is CASSSAGGPTDEQYF. Partial CDR3 DNA: TGCGCCAGCAGCTCGGCCGGCGGCCCAACGGACGAG. The whole variable domain, filled in from reference TRBV5-1 and TRBJ2-7, reads KAGVTQTPRYLIKTRGQQVTLSCSPISGHRSVSWYQQTPGQGLQFLFEYFSETQRNKGNFPGRFSGRQFSNSRSEMNVSTLELGDSALYLCASSSAGGPTDEQYFGPGTRLTVT.

In regard to this clone: The sequenced fragment ends 3 residues before the CDR3 boundary, so the rest is inferred from the germline J gene. This rearrangement joins TRBV7-9 to TRBJ1-2, with D possibly being TRBD1 (5 bases). Germline V gene lookup returns CDR1 SEHNR and CDR2 FQNEAQ (reference sequence). The CDR3 sequence is 14 residues long. The CDR3 spells CASGAAPTSYDYTF. The sequenced part of the CDR3 DNA is TGTGCCAGCGGGGCGGCCCCAACATCCTACGAC. The entire variable domain, with the rest obtained from reference TRBV7-9 and TRBJ1-2, is as follows: DTGVSQNPRHKITKRGQNVTFRCDPISEHNRLYWYRQTLGQGPEFLTYFQNEAQLEKSRLLSDRFSAERPKGSFSTLEIQRTEQGDSAMYLCASGAAPTSYDYTFGSGTRLTVV.

Comment on this clone: The observed sequence ends 3 residues before the CDR3 terminus, with the missing tail filled in from the germline J gene. V and J are TRBV28 and TRBJ2-7; 8 positions match TRBD2. V was pared by 6 bases and J by 5 bases, with 15 bases of the junction left unmatched. The CDR3 length is 16 residues. Germline V lookup: CDR1 MDHEN, CDR2 SYDVKM. The CDR3 spells CASSPERRGGYDEQYF. The CDR3 DNA, read in part, is TGTGCCAGCAGCCCCGAAAGACGGGGGGGGTACGACGAG.

Remarks on this clone: Coverage ceases 3 residues before the CDR3 finishes, and the germline J gene fills in the end. The genes are TRBV13 and TRBJ2-4, with no clear D. This CDR3 is 15 amino acids long. CDR1 and CDR2 (germline): PRHDT, FYEKMQ (reference sequence). Trimming stripped 3 bases from V and 3 bases from J, with 12 bases between. The CDR3 bases that were read are TGTGCCAGCAGCTTGTATAAAGACAACAAAAACATT. Translation: CASSLYKDNKNI. The full-length CDR3 reads as CASSLYKDNKNIQYF.

About this clone: The read terminates 3 residues ahead of where the CDR3 ends, so the germline J gene completes it. This chain connects TRBV19 to TRBJ2-4; D gene uncertain. Per the germline V gene, CDR1 is LNHDA and CDR2 is SQIVND (reference sequence). The CDR3 has 13 residues. The CDR3 loop is CASSIGANYGQYF. The CDR3 DNA, read in part, is TGTGCCAGTAGTATTGGAGCGAACTATGGT. Filled out from reference TRBV19 and TRBJ2-4, the complete variable domain reads DGGITQSPKYLFRKEGQNVTLSCEQNLNHDAMYWYRQDPGQGLRLIYYSQIVNDFQKGDIAEGYSVSREKKESFPLTVTSAQKNPTAFYLCASSIGANYGQYFGAGTRLSVL.